This T cell receptor (beta chain) was captured by sequencing in a study of radiation and T cells in renal cell carcinoma. Assay used: immunoSEQ multiplex PCR; TCRdb lists only in-frame clones, some missing. Altogether 75,000 to 95,000 clones are present, 85% being singletons, with the ten largest covering around 9.1%. The time point was: blood 4 weeks post-SBRT, at nephrectomy. Noted treatment: 15 Gy SBRT to primary tumor, nephrectomy 4 weeks later. The patient's renal cell carcinoma had clear cell pathology. V shed 4 bases, J shed 5 bases, and the junction held 17 bases outside the gene matches. The CDR3 runs 18 residues. Germline V gives CDR1 MDHEN, CDR2 SYDVKM.

The receptor's source is a man between 50 and 59 years old with renal cell carcinoma. Sequenced here: blood, sampled from a patient whose treatment included radiotherapy and nephrectomy. This sequence joins TRBV28 and TRBJ2-7; 10 bases are a match to TRBD1. The CDR3 coding sequence is TGTGCCAGCAGTTCCCTTTCTGCGGGACGACAGGGGGCCAACGAGCAGTACTTC. It codes for CASSSLSAGRQGANEQYF.